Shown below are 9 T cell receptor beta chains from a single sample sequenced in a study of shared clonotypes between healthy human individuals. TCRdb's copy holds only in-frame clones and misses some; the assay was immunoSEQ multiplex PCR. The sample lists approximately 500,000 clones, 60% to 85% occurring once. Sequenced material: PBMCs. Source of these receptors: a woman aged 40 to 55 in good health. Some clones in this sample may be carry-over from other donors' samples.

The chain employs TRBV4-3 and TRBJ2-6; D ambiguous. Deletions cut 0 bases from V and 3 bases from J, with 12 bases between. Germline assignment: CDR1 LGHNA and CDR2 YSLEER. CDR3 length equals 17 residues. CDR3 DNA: TGCGCCAGCAGCCAAGACCCGGGTTTGGGTGGGGCCAACGTCCTGACTTTC. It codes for CASSQDPGLGGANVLTF.

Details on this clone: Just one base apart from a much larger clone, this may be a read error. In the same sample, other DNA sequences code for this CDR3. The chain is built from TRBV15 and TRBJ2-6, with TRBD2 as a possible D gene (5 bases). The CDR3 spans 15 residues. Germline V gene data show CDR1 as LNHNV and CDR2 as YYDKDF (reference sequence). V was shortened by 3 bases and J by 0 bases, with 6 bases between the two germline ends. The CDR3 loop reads CATSREDSGANVLTF. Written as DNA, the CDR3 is TGTGCCACCAGCAGGGAGGACTCTGGGGCCAACGTCCTGACTTTC.

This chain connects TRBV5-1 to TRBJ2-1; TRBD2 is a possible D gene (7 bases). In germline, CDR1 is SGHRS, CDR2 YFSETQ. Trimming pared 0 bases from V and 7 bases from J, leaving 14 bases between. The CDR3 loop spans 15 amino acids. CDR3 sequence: CASSLGIGGRNEQFF. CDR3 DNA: TGCGCCAGCAGCTTGGGAATCGGGGGGCGTAATGAGCAGTTCTTC. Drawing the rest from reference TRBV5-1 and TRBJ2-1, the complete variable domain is KAGVTQTPRYLIKTRGQQVTLSCSPISGHRSVSWYQQTPGQGLQFLFEYFSETQRNKGNFPGRFSGRQFSNSRSEMNVSTLELGDSALYLCASSLGIGGRNEQFFGPGTRLTVL.

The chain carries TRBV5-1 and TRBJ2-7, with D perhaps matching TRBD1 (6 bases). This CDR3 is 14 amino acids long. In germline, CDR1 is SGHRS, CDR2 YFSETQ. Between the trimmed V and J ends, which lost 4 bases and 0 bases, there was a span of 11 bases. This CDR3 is CASSIGGFSYEQYF. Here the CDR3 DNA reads TGCGCCAGCAGCATAGGGGGTTTCTCCTACGAGCAGTACTTC.

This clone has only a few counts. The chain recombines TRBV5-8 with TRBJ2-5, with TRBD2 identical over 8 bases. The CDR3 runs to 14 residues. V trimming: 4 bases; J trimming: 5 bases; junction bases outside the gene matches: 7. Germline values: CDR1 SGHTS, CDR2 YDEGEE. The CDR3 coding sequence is TGTGCCAGCAGCAACGGGAGGGCCGGTGAGACCCAGTACTTC. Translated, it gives CASSNGRAGETQYF.

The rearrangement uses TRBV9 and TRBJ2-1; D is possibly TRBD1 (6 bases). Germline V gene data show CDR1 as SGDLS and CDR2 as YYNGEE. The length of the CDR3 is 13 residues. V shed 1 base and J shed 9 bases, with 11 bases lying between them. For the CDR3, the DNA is TGTGCCAGCAGCGTAATGGGGGCGGGTGAGCAGTTCTTC. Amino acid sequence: CASSVMGAGEQFF.

The CDR3 reads CSARDQLGAFF. Written as DNA, the CDR3 is TGCAGTGCTAGAGATCAGCTTGGGGCTTTCTTT. The chain combines TRBV20-1 with TRBJ1-1; the D is unclear. The V gene lost 0 bases and the J gene lost 11 bases, with 10 bases spanning the gap. CDR3 size: 11 residues. Germline V gives CDR1 DFQATT, CDR2 SNEGSKA (reference sequence).

As DNA, the CDR3 is TGTGCCAGCAATGACAGCCCTGAAGCTTTCTTT. This codes for CASNDSPEAFF. This chain uses TRBV6-1 with TRBJ1-1, with a weak D call TRBD1 (5 bases). With 7 bases removed from V and 6 bases from J, the gap between germline ends came to 9 bases. The CDR3 contains 11 residues. CDR1 is MNHNS, CDR2 SASEGT, per germline.

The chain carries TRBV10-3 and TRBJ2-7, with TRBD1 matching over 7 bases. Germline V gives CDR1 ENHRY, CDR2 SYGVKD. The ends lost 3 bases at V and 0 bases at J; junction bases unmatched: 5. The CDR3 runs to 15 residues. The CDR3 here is CAISDPTGSSYEQYF. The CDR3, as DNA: TGTGCCATCAGTGACCCGACAGGGAGCTCCTACGAGCAGTACTTC.